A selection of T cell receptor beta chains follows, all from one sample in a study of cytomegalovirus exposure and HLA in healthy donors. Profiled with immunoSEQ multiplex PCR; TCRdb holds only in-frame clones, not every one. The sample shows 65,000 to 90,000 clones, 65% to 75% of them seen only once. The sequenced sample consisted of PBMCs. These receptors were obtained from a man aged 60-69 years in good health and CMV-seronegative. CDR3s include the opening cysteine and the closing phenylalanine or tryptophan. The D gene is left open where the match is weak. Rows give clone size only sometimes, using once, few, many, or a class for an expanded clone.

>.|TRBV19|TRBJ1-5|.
TGTGCCAGTAGTAAAGCGGCCTCAAGGGTAAATAGCAATCAGCCCCAGCATTTT
CASSKAASRVNSNQPQHF
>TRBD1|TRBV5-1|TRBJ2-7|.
TGCGCCAGCAGCCCCAGACAGGGGGACTACGAGCAGTACTTC
CASSPRQGDYEQYF
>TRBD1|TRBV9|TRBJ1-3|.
TGTGCCAGCAGCCAGGGCACAGGGGCTAGTCGGAACACCATATATTTT
CASSQGTGASRNTIYF
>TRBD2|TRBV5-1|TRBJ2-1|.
TGCGCCAGCAGCTCGGAGACTAGCGGGGGGGCCAATGAGCAGTTCTTC
CASSSETSGGANEQFF
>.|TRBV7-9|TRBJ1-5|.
TGTGCCAGCAGCTTAGTAGGGGGGCCCCAGCATTTT
CASSLVGGPQHF
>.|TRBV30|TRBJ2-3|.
TGTGCCTGGAGTAAAGGGGGGGGTGCAGATACGCAGTATTTT
CAWSKGGGADTQYF
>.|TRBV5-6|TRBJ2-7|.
TGTGCCAGCAGCTTGGGGTCGAGCTCCTACGAGCAGTACTTC
CASSLGSSSYEQYF
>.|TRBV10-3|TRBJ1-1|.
TGTGCCATCAGTGAGTCCAAAGGCGGGTTCATGAACACTGAAGCTTTCTTT
CAISESKGGFMNTEAFF
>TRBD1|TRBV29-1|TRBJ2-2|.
TGCAGCGTTGGACAGGGGTTGACCGGGGAGCTGTTTTTT
CSVGQGLTGELFF
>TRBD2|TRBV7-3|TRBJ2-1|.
TGTGCCAGCAGCTTTTTTTCACGGGGGGGACTCAATGAGCAGTTCTTC
CASSFFSRGGLNEQFF
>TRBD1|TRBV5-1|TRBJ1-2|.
TGCGCCAGCAGCTCGAGACAGACAGGGGGCCACCACGGCTACACCTTC
CASSSRQTGGHHGYTF
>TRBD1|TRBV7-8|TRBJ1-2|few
TGTGCCAGCAGCTTGACAGGGTACTATGGCTACACCTTC
CASSLTGYYGYTF
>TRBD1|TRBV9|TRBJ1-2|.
TGTGCCAGCAGCGATAGGGACAGGGAAGGCTATGGCTACACCTTC
CASSDRDREGYGYTF
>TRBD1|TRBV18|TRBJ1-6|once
TGTGCCAGCTCGACGGGACAGGGTATTTCACCCCTCCACTTT
CASSTGQGISPLHF
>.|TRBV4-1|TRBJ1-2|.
TGCGCCAGCAGCCAAGATTGGGCGGGGGGGGGCGGCTACACCTTC
CASSQDWAGGGGYTF
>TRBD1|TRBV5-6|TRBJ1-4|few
TGTGCCAGCAGCGTCAACCAAGGGACAGGCATTAATGAAAAACTGTTTTTT
CASSVNQGTGINEKLFF
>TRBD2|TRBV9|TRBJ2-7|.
TGTGCCAGCAGCGTAGGGGGTAGCGGGGGGCTCTACGAGCAGTACTTC
CASSVGGSGGLYEQYF
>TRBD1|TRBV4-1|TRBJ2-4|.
TGCGCCAGCAGCCGTGGGACAGGGTCGGACATTCAGTACTTC
CASSRGTGSDIQYF
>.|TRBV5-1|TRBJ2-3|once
TGCGCCAGCAGCTTGTCCCCGGGGGCAGATACGCAGTATTTT
CASSLSPGADTQYF
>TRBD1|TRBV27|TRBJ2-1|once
TGTGCCAGCAGTTTTGGGACAGGGGAGGGTTTGGGGGAGCAGTTCTTC
CASSFGTGEGLGEQFF
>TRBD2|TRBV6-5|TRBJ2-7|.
TGTGCCAGCAGTTCCGGACTAGCGCGCTCCTACGAGCAGTACTTC
CASSSGLARSYEQYF
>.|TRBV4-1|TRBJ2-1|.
TGCGCCAGCAGCCCCCTCTACAATGAGCAGTTCTTC
CASSPLYNEQFF
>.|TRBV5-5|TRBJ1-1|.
TGTGCCAGCAGCTTGTGGGCAGAGAACACTGAAGCTTTCTTT
CASSLWAENTEAFF
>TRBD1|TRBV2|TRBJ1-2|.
TGTGCCACCGTAGAACCGGGACAGGGAAACGGCTACACCTTC
CATVEPGQGNGYTF
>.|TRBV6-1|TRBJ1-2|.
TGTGCCAGCAGTGAGCGAATACAAGGCACCGCGGGAAACTATGGCTACACCTTC
CASSERIQGTAGNYGYTF
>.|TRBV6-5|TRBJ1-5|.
TGTGCCAGCACAGCGTCCGGGTTTCAGCCCCAGCATTTT
CASTASGFQPQHF
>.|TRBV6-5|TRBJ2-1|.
TGTGCCAGCAGTAGACCGGGGTTTCACAATGAGCAGTTCTTC
CASSRPGFHNEQFF
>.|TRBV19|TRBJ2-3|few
TGTGCCAGTAGTATCGGGTCGGGCACAGATACGCAGTATTTT
CASSIGSGTDTQYF
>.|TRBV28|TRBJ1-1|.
TGTGCCAGCAGCCCCAGAGAGGGCCGGGGGAGCACTGAAGCTTTCTTT
CASSPREGRGSTEAFF
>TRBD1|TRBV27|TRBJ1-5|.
TGTGCCAGCAGTTTAAACGGACAGGCCCATCAGCCCCAGCATTTT
CASSLNGQAHQPQHF
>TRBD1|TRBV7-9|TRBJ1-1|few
TGTGCCAGCATGAGGGGGCAAGCTGAAGCTTTCTTT
CASMRGQAEAFF
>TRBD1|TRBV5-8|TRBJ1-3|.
TGTGCCAGCAGCAAACCTACCACAGGGGGGATAGACACCATATATTTT
CASSKPTTGGIDTIYF
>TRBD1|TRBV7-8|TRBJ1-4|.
TGTGCCAGCAGCTCGCGAGGGACAGGGGGCGGTTGGGTTGAAAAACTGTTTTTT
CASSSRGTGGGWVEKLFF
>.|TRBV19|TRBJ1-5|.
TGTGCCAGTAGTATCGACGGAGGGAATGGGGCCCAGCATTTT
CASSIDGGNGAQHF
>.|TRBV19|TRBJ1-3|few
TGTGCCAGTAGATCTCGGCTACTCATGGAGGGCTCTGGAAACACCATATATTTT
CASRSRLLMEGSGNTIYF
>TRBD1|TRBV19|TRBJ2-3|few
TGTGCCAGTAGTATACAGGGGGTCACAGATACGCAGTATTTT
CASSIQGVTDTQYF
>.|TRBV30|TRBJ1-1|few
TGTGCCTGGACTGTCAGGGTGAACACTGAAGCTTTCTTT
CAWTVRVNTEAFF
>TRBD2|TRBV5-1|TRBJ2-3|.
TGCGCCAGCAGCCCCGAGCGGGGGGGTAGCACAGATACGCAGTATTTT
CASSPERGGSTDTQYF
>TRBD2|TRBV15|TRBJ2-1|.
TGTGCCACCAGCAGAGACCTGGGGGGGTACAATGAGCAGTTCTTC
CATSRDLGGYNEQFF
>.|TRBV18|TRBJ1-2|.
TGTGCCAGCTCGATACAGACGGAATATGGCTACACCTTC
CASSIQTEYGYTF
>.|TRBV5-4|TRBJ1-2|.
TGTGCCAGCAGCCCCTCGGGGGGGTTTACGCGGGGCTACACCTTC
CASSPSGGFTRGYTF
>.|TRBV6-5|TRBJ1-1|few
TGTGCCAGCAGGACCGGACAGTTCACTGAAGCTTTCTTT
CASRTGQFTEAFF
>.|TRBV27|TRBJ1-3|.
TGTGCCAGCAGTCGGTGGGAGCCGAGCTCTGGAAACACCATATATTTT
CASSRWEPSSGNTIYF
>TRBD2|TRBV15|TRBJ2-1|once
TGTGCCACCAGCGCGCGCGGGGGGGTCGATGAGCAGTTCTTC
CATSARGGVDEQFF
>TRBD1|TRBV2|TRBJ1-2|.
TGTGCCAGCAGTGAAGGGACAGGGGTAAACTATGGCTACACCTTC
CASSEGTGVNYGYTF
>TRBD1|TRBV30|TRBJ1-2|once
TGTGCCTGGAGTCCCGACAGGGGTCGTACCTATGGCTACACCTTC
CAWSPDRGRTYGYTF
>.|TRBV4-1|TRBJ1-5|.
TGCGCCAGCAGCCAAGAAATACGGGGTCAGCCCCAGCATTTT
CASSQEIRGQPQHF
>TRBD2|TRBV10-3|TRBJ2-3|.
TGTGCCATCAGTGGGGGGACTAGCGGGGGGGCACGAGATACGCAGTATTTT
CAISGGTSGGARDTQYF
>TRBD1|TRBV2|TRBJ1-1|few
TGTGCCAGCAGGGGACAGGGGACCACTGAAGCTTTCTTT
CASRGQGTTEAFF
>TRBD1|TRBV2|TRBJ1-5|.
TGTGCCAGCAGTGACAGGGGGCGGGCGGATAGCAATCAGCCCCAGCATTTT
CASSDRGRADSNQPQHF
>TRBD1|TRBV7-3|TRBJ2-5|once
TGTGCCAGCAGCTTGGGACAGGGGGGATTTGGGACCCAGTACTTC
CASSLGQGGFGTQYF
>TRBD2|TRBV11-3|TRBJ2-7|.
TGTGCCAGCAGCCCGGGAGGGCAGAAGCCTGCCTACGAGCAGTACTTC
CASSPGGQKPAYEQYF